This entry is about one T cell receptor beta chain. Its antigen is unknown. Germline V gene data show CDR1 as LNHDA and CDR2 as SQIVND (reference sequence). The CDR3 sequence is 15 residues long. V was cut by 7 bases and J by 4 bases, with 17 bases left in between. The sample's time point: persistent/refractory GD, antithyroid drugs over 5 years with positive TRAb. Extracted RNA from PBMCs served as the source of the TCR library. Graves' disease diagnosis relied on American Thyroid Association guidelines. Combining iRepertoire HTBI primers with Arm-PCR of CDR3 regions, the authors built TCR beta libraries. From the multiplex PCR reads, TCRdb called clonotypes with MiXCR, one entry per CDR3 protein. This table holds around 450,000 distinct CDR3 sequences, 20% to 25% found once. This specimen belongs to a study of regulatory T cells in long-lasting Graves disease. Study as a whole: Persistent Graves' disease denoted over 5 years of antithyroid drugs plus positive TSH receptor antibodies. Regarding the study as a whole: Limited sample numbers may have lowered accuracy. Relative to new patients (966), persistent patients exhibited greater sharing of public clonotypes (about 3,000).

The TCR was taken from a female donor with Graves disease. The input for sequencing was peripheral blood mononuclear cells (PBMCs), taken when the disease was refractory, from a patient treated with antithyroid drugs. The chain joins TRBV19 to TRBJ1-3; D might be TRBD1 (5 bases). This CDR3 is CASTFRDRSGNTIYF. The CDR3 DNA sequence: TGTGCCAGTACTTTCCGGGACCGGTCGGGAAACACCATATATTTT. The full variable domain, with the rest looked up from reference TRBV19 and TRBJ1-3, is DGGITQSPKYLFRKEGQNVTLSCEQNLNHDAMYWYRQDPGQGLRLIYYSQIVNDFQKGDIAEGYSVSREKKESFPLTVTSAQKNPTAFYLCASTFRDRSGNTIYFGEGSWLTVV.